This T cell receptor beta chain was recorded in a study of blood T cell repertoires in COVID-19. Study-level background: Samples came from the United States, Italy and Spain, spanning acute and convalescent COVID-19.

The table came from immunoSEQ multiplex PCR; TCRdb's copy has only in-frame clones and leaves some out. This sample has approximately 230,000 clones, with just under 85% found just once. Germline V CDR1 and CDR2: SNHLY, FYNNEI. The V and J ends lost 10 bases and 3 bases, in that order; junction bases with no gene match: 11. The CDR3 contains 14 residues. Sequencing was performed on peripheral blood. This clonotype originated in a man older than 75 with acute or convalescent COVID-19. The J gene is TRBJ1-2, the V gene TRBV2; TRBD1 matches at 7 bases. The CDR3 nucleotides read TGTGCCATCGAGAGGATGAGGGGGCACTATGGCTACACCTTC. Translation gives CAIERMRGHYGYTF.